The present TCR beta chain was sequenced within a study of control samples from healthy donors and cancer patients. This CDR3 has 14 residues. The germline V gene encodes CDR1 SEHNR and CDR2 FQNEAQ (reference sequence). Trimming took 3 bases from V and 5 from J, leaving 14 bases between them. This clone appeared a single time. Produced via immunoSEQ multiplex PCR; TCRdb's table is partial and in-frame only. The sample consists of about 130,000 clones, around 90% of them appearing once. Sample: blood. V usage is TRBV7-9 and J usage is TRBJ2-7, with a tentative D call TRBD1 (6 bases). The source of this sequence is a man aged 35-49 years in good health. The CDR3 reads CASSFGQGSDEQYF. In DNA, the CDR3 is TGTGCCAGCAGCTTCGGGCAGGGGAGTGACGAGCAGTACTTC.